The next 3 T cell receptor beta chains were all read from a single sample in a study of cytomegalovirus exposure and HLA in healthy donors. PCR employed 60 Vbeta and 13 Jbeta primers. The table came from immunoSEQ multiplex PCR; TCRdb's copy has only in-frame clones and leaves some out. The data hold some 160,000 clones, with about 72% observed a single time. Material for sequencing was PBMCs. The source of these receptors is a middle-aged man in good health and CMV-seropositive.

The chain couples TRBV7-6 to TRBJ2-7, with a tentative D call TRBD1 (5 bases). Germline V gives CDR1 SGHVS, CDR2 FNYEAQ. V was trimmed by 2 bases and J by 7 bases, leaving 15 bases between them. The CDR3 loop spans 14 amino acids. This chain's CDR3 is CASSLKKGSVEQYF. CDR3 DNA sequence: TGTGCCAGCAGCTTAAAAAAGGGGTCGGTAGAGCAGTACTTC.

This clone was detected only once. The V and J genes are TRBV30 and TRBJ2-7; tentatively, D is TRBD1 (7 bases). V lost 8 bases, J lost 4 bases, and 18 bases lay in between. The CDR3 length is 13 residues. Per germline, CDR1 GTSNPN and CDR2 SVGIG (reference sequence). The CDR3 DNA reads as TGTGCCCACCAGGGGGGTGGAATGTACGAGCAGTACTTC. It yields the protein CAHQGGGMYEQYF. The full variable domain, completed using reference TRBV30 and TRBJ2-7, is SQTIHQWPATLVQPVGSPLSLECTVEGTSNPNLYWYRQAAGRGLQLLFYSVGIGQISSEVPQNLSASRPQDRQFILSSKKLLLSDSGFYLCAHQGGGMYEQYFGPGTRLTVT.

The V gene is TRBV5-1, the J gene TRBJ1-6; 9 bases fit TRBD1. Germline CDR1 is SGHRS and CDR2 is YFSETQ. The V and J ends lost 4 bases and 3 bases, in that order; junction bases with no gene match: 5. This CDR3 has 16 amino acids. The CDR3 loop is CASSRTGQGYNSPLHF. CDR3 nucleotide sequence: TGCGCCAGCAGCCGGACGGGACAGGGCTATAATTCACCCCTCCACTTT. Full variable domain (remainder filled in from reference TRBV5-1 and TRBJ1-6): KAGVTQTPRYLIKTRGQQVTLSCSPISGHRSVSWYQQTPGQGLQFLFEYFSETQRNKGNFPGRFSGRQFSNSRSEMNVSTLELGDSALYLCASSRTGQGYNSPLHFGNGTRLTVT.